There are a few counts of the clone carrying this TCR beta chain. Its antigen remains unknown. Scientists made TCR beta libraries using quantitative 5'-RACE with molecular barcodes. TCRdb re-called the 5' RACE reads with MiXCR, one entry per CDR3 protein. The sample yields fewer than 750,000 distinct CDR3 sequences, 15% to 20% seen once. This sample is drawn from a study of CD8 T cells in ankylosing spondylitis. The study, taken as a whole, reports: Ankylosing spondylitis blood appeared to be characterized by a TCR beta motif of about 8 highly homologous variants. Enrichment of disease-linked clones was reportedly significant in matched ankylosing spondylitis synovial fluid. Disease-linked clones were found to be CD8+ and relatively rare in peripheral blood.

The ends were cut back, 5 bases at V and 3 bases at J, with 17 bases in the middle. Germline CDR1 reads SGHTA; CDR2 reads FQGNSA. CDR3 length: 15 residues. The receptor's source is a male donor with ankylosing spondylitis. Sequenced input: blood, either unsorted or a sorted T cell fraction (not recorded which). V is TRBV7-2 and J is TRBJ2-7; D perhaps matches TRBD2 (6 bases). The CDR3 sequence: CASSLGTSKFYEQYF. In DNA, the CDR3 is TGTGCCAGCAGCCTGGGTACTAGCAAATTCTACGAGCAGTACTTC.